A single sample is the source of the 17 T cell receptor beta chains below, sequenced in a study of CD8 T cells in ankylosing spondylitis. TCRdb recomputed calls from the 5' RACE reads with MiXCR, one row per CDR3 protein. The table lists some 340,000 distinct CDR3 sequences, 14% to 15% of them singletons. Sequencing used blood, either unsorted or a sorted T cell fraction (not recorded which). All receptors come from a male donor with ankylosing spondylitis or in good health (not recorded which).

J is TRBJ2-4 and V is TRBV7-2; the D gene is possibly TRBD2 (5 bases). The CDR3 totals 16 residues. Germline V gene lookup returns CDR1 SGHTA and CDR2 FQGNSA. The ends were cut back, 1 base at V and 7 bases at J, with 17 bases in the middle. The chain's CDR3 is CASSLEGDGSVNIQYF. Written as DNA, the CDR3 is TGTGCCAGCAGCTTAGAGGGAGATGGTTCTGTGAACATTCAGTACTTC. Looking up the rest from reference TRBV7-2 and TRBJ2-4 gives the full variable domain: GAGVSQSPSNKVTEKGKDVELRCDPISGHTALYWYRQSLGQGLEFLIYFQGNSAPDKSGLPSDRFSAERTGGSVSTLTIQRTQQEDSAVYLCASSLEGDGSVNIQYFGAGTRLSVL.

This sequence joins TRBV5-1 and TRBJ2-7; a possible D gene is TRBD1 (5 bases). The CDR3 has 14 residues. Trimming took 0 bases from V and 3 from J, leaving 10 bases between them. Per the germline V gene, CDR1 is SGHRS and CDR2 is YFSETQ. The CDR3 DNA follows: TGCGCCAGCAGCTTGGAAGGGGAAGTCTACGAGCAGTACTTC. Translated, it gives CASSLEGEVYEQYF.

This clonotype was counted ten times or more. The gene calls are TRBV7-9 and TRBJ2-5, with a weak D call TRBD1 (6 bases). The germline V gene encodes CDR1 SEHNR and CDR2 FQNEAQ (reference sequence). This CDR3 has 14 residues. The ends were cut back, 4 bases at V and 4 bases at J, with 13 bases in the middle. CDR3 bases: TGTGCCAGCAGCTCGGACAGACTGGGAGAGACCCAGTACTTC. Protein product: CASSSDRLGETQYF.

This clonotype was detected only a few times. The genes are TRBV12-3 or TRBV12-4 and TRBJ2-5; D is ambiguous. Deletions cut 7 bases from V and 5 bases from J, with 11 bases between. The CDR3 covers 12 residues. CDR3 sequence reads: CASTTVGETQYF. CDR3 bases: TGTGCCAGCACTACGGTGGGGGAGACCCAGTACTTC.

There are a few counts of this clonotype. This chain uses TRBV5-1 with TRBJ2-1, with D possibly being TRBD1 (6 bases). CDR3 length: 17 residues. Germline V lookup: CDR1 SGHRS, CDR2 YFSETQ. Trimming removed 6 bases from V and 5 bases from J, with 24 bases in between. The CDR3 is CASTLRQAPSSHNEQFF. The CDR3 DNA follows: TGCGCCAGCACCCTTAGACAGGCCCCCTCGTCTCACAATGAGCAGTTCTTC.

This clonotype was observed a handful of times. The gene calls are TRBV10-2 and TRBJ1-4, with D unclear. The CDR3 loop spans 11 amino acids. The V gene lost 6 bases and the J gene lost 8 bases, with 7 bases spanning the gap. CDR1 is WSHSY and CDR2 is SAAADI in the germline V gene. CDR3 sequence (DNA): TGCGCCAGCAGGTCAGGCGAAAAACTGTTTTTT. It translates to CASRSGEKLFF.

V usage is TRBV20-1 and J usage is TRBJ2-4, with 13 positions matching TRBD2. Germline loops: CDR1 DFQATT, CDR2 SNEGSKA (reference sequence). This CDR3 region has 17 residues. V was pared by 3 bases and J by 0 bases, with 5 bases of the junction left unmatched. The CDR3 sequence: CSASGTSGNIAKNIQYF. In DNA form, the CDR3 reads TGCAGTGCTAGCGGGACTAGCGGGAACATAGCCAAAAACATTCAGTACTTC.

This chain uses TRBV6-5 with TRBJ2-5; D ambiguous. In germline, CDR1 is MNHEY, CDR2 SVGAGI. The CDR3 runs to 14 residues. V was pared by 0 bases and J by 2 bases, with 7 bases between. CDR3 nucleotides: TGTGCCAGCAGTTACTCGTGGCAGCAAGAGACCCAGTACTTC. Translation gives CASSYSWQQETQYF.

This chain uses TRBV7-6 with TRBJ2-5, with TRBD2 as a possible D gene (5 bases). Germline-derived CDR1 and CDR2 are SGHVS and FNYEAQ. The CDR3 has 14 residues. V lost 5 bases and J lost 2, with 12 bases in between. The DNA for the CDR3 is TGTGCCAGCAGCGCACAATCGGGACAAGAGACCCAGTACTTC. Translating gives CASSAQSGQETQYF.

This clonotype was recorded a few times. The chain carries TRBV6-6 and TRBJ2-1, with 7 bases lining up with TRBD1. The CDR3 is 12 residues long. Looked up from germline, CDR1 is MNHNY and CDR2 is SVGAGI (reference sequence). V lost 4 bases, J lost 8 bases, and 2 bases stayed unmatched. The CDR3 here is CASSSQGDEQFF. The CDR3 DNA is TGTGCCAGCAGTTCCCAGGGGGATGAGCAGTTCTTC.

This clonotype has more than one count but fewer than ten. DNA for the CDR3: TGTGCCAGCAGCCCCACCCCCGGGAGACAGTCCTACGAGCAGTACTTC. Protein: CASSPTPGRQSYEQYF. The chain employs TRBV11-1 and TRBJ2-7; possible D gene TRBD2, 6 bases. Germline V CDR1 and CDR2: SGHAT, FQDESV (reference sequence). Deletions cut 5 bases from V and 1 base from J, with 18 bases between. The CDR3 is made up of 16 amino acids.

This clonotype was detected ten times or more. The J gene is TRBJ1-5, the V gene TRBV9; tentative D call: TRBD1 (6 bases). CDR3 length: 15 amino acids. Germline V gene data show CDR1 as SGDLS and CDR2 as YYNGEE. V lost 0 bases, J lost 4 bases, and 11 bases lay in between. CDR3 residues: CASSVAPGANQPQHF. For the CDR3, the DNA is TGTGCCAGCAGCGTAGCTCCGGGGGCGAATCAGCCCCAGCATTTT.

The chain combines TRBV15 with TRBJ1-1; tentatively, D is TRBD1 (6 bases). Trimming took 1 base from V and 1 from J, leaving 13 bases between them. There are 16 residues in the CDR3. Looked up from germline, CDR1 is LNHNV and CDR2 is YYDKDF (reference sequence). The CDR3 DNA sequence: TGTGCCACCAGCAGAGGTCAAACAGGGACGAACACTGAAGCTTTCTTT. Translating it yields CATSRGQTGTNTEAFF.

This clonotype has only a few counts. The chain carries TRBV5-1 and TRBJ2-1; TRBD2 matches at 11 bases. The length of the CDR3 is 14 residues. Germline V gives CDR1 SGHRS, CDR2 YFSETQ. V gave up 4 bases and J gave up 9 bases; unmatched junction bases: 6. DNA for the CDR3: TGCGCCAGCAGCCCAAGACTAGCGGGACTTGAGCAGTTCTTC. Translation gives CASSPRLAGLEQFF.

This clonotype came up a few times. This chain uses TRBV12-3 or TRBV12-4 with TRBJ2-2, with 8 bases fitting TRBD1. This CDR3 contains 13 residues. Losses at the gene ends were 6 bases for V and 6 bases for J; bases not matched to a gene: 3. The CDR3 nucleotides read TGTGCCAGCAGCCACAGGGGGGCCGGGGAGCTGTTTTTT. This translates into CASSHRGAGELFF.

The chain couples TRBV6-1 to TRBJ2-6; D not certain. Trimming pared 8 bases from V and 1 base from J, leaving 6 bases between. The CDR3 is made up of 13 amino acids. Germline lookup yields CDR1 MNHNS and CDR2 SASEGT. The CDR3 reads CASLTSGANVLTF. In DNA form, the CDR3 reads TGTGCCAGCTTAACATCTGGGGCCAACGTCCTGACTTTC.

The genes are TRBV10-3 and TRBJ1-1; D is uncertain. This CDR3 has 14 residues. V lost 4 bases and J 4 bases, leaving 13 bases between the germline ends. Germline CDR1 ENHRY, CDR2 SYGVKD. The CDR3 region has the DNA TGTGCCATCAGTGTGGGAATTGGGAGCACTGAAGCTTTCTTT. This codes for CAISVGIGSTEAFF.